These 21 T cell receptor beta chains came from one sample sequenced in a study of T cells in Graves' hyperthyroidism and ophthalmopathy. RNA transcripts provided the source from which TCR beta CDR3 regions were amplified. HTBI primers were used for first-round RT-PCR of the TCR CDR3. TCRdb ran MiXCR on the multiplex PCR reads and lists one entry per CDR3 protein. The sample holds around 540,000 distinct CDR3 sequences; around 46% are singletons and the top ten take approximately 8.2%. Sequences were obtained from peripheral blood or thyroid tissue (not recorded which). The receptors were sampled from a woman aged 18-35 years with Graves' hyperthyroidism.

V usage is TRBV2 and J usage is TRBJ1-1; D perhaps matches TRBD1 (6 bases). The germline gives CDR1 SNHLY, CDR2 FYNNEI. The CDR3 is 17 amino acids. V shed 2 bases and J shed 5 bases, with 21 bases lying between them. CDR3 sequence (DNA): TGTGCCAGCAGTGAAATCTGCAGTGGGGGCAGTGAGACTGAAGCTTTCTTT. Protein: CASSEICSGGSETEAFF.

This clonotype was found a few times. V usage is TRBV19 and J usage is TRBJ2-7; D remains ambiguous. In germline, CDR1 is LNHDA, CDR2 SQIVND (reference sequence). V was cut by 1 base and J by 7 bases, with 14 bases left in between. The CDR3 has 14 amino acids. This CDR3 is CASSIAPRSGEQYF. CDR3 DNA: TGTGCCAGTAGTATAGCCCCGAGATCCGGGGAGCAGTACTTC.

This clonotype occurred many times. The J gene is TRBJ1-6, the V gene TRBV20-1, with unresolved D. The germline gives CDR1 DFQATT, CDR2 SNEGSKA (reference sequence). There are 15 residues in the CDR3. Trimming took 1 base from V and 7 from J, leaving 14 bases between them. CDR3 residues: CSARVGGLQNSPLHF. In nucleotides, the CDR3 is TGCAGTGCTAGAGTAGGAGGACTACAGAATTCACCCCTCCACTTT.

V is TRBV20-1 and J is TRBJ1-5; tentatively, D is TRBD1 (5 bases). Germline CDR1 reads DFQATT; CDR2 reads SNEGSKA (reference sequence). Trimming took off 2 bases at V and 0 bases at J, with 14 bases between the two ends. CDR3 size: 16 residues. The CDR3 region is CSARPLGGYSNQPQHF. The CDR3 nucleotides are TGCAGTGCTAGACCCCTCGGGGGTTATAGCAATCAGCCCCAGCATTTT.

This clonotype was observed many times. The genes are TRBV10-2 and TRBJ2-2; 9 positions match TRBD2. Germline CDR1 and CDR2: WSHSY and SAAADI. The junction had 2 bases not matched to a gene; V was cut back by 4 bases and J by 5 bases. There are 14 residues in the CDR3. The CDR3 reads CASSVAGGTGELFF. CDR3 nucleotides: TGCGCCAGCAGTGTTGCGGGAGGGACCGGGGAGCTGTTTTTT.

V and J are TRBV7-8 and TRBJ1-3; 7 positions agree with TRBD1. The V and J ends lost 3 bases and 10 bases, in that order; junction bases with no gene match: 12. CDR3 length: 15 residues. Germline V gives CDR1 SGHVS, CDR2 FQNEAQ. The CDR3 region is CASSFDRADHGTIYF. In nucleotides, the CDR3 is TGTGCCAGCAGCTTTGACAGGGCCGACCACGGGACCATATATTTT.

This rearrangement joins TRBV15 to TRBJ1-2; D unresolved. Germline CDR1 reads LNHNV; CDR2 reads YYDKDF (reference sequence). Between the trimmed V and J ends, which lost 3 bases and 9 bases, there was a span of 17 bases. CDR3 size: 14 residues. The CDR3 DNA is TGTGCCACCAGCAGTGAAGTGTCCAAGGGAAGCTACACCTTC. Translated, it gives CATSSEVSKGSYTF.

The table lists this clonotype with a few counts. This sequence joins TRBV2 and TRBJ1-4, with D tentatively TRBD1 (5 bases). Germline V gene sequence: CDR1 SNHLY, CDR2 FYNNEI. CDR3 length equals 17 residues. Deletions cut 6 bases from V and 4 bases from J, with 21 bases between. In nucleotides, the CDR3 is TGTGCCAGCAGCCCCCCCAATATAGGGGACGTTAATGAAAAACTGTTTTTT. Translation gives CASSPPNIGDVNEKLFF.

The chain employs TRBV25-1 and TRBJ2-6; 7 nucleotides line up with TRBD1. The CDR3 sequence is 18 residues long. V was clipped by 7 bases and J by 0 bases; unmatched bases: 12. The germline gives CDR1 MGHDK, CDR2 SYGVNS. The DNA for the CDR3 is TGTGCCAGCAAGGGACAGCCAGCTAGGAGCTCTGGGGCCAACGTCCTGACTTTC. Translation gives CASKGQPARSSGANVLTF. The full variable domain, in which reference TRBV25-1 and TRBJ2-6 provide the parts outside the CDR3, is EADIYQTPRYLVIGTGKKITLECSQTMGHDKMYWYQQDPGMELHLIHYSYGVNSTEKGDLSSESTVSRIRTEHFPLTLESARPSHTSQYLCASKGQPARSSGANVLTFGAGSRLTVL.

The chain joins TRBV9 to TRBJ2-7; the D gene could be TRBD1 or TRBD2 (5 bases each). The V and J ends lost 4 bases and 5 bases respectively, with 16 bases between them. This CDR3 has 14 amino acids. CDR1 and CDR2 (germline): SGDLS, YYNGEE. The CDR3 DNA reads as TGTGCCAGCAGCCAAGACGCCGGGGCCGACGAGCAGTACTTC. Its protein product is CASSQDAGADEQYF.

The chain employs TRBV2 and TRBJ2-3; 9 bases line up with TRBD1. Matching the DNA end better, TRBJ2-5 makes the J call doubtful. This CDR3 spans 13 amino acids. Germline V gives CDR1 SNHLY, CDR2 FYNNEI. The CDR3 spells CANRRDRAETQYF. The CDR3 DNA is TGTGCCAATCGCCGGGACAGGGCAGAGACCCAGTACTTC.

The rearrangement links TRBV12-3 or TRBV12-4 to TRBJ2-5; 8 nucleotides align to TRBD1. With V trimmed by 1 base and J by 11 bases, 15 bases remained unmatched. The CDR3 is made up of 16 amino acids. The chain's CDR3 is CASSLEVQGETRTQYF. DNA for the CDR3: TGTGCCAGCAGTTTAGAGGTACAGGGGGAAACGAGGACTCAGTACTTC.

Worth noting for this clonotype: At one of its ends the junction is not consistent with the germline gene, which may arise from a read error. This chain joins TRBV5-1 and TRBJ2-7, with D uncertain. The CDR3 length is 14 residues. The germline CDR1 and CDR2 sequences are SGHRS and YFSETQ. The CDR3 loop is CAGSREEPSYEQYF. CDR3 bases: TGCGCCGGCAGCCGAGAGGAGCCATCCTACGAGCAGTACTTC.

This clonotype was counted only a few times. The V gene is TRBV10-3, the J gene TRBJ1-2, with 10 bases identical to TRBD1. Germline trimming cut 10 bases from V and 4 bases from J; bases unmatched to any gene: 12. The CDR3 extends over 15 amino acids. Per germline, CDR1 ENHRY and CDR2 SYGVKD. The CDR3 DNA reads TGTGCCAGCAGGCTCGGGACAGGGGAGGTCTATGGCTACACCTTC. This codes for CASRLGTGEVYGYTF.

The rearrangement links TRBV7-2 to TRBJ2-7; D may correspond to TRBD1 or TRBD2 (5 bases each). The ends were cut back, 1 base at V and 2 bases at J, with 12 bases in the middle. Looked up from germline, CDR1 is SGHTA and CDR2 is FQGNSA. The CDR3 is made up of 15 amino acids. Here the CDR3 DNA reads TGTGCCAGCAGCTTAGTGTTGGGGGAGACCTACGAGCAGTACTTC. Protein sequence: CASSLVLGETYEQYF. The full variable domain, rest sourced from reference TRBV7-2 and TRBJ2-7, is GAGVSQSPSNKVTEKGKDVELRCDPISGHTALYWYRQSLGQGLEFLIYFQGNSAPDKSGLPSDRFSAERTGGSVSTLTIQRTQQEDSAVYLCASSLVLGETYEQYFGPGTRLTVT.

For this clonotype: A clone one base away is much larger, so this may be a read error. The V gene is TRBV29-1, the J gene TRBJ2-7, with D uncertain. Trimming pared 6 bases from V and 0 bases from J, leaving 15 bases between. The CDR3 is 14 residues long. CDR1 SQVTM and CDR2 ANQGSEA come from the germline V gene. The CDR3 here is CSVGSKGSSYEQYF. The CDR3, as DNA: TGCAGCGTCGGTTCCAAGGGAAGCTCCTACGAGCAGTACTTC.

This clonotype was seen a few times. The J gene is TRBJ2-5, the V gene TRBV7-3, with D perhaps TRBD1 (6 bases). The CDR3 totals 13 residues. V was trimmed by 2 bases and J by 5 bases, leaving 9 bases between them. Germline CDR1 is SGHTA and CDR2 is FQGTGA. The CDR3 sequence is CASSLDRTETQYF. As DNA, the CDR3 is TGTGCCAGCAGCTTAGACAGGACCGAGACCCAGTACTTC.

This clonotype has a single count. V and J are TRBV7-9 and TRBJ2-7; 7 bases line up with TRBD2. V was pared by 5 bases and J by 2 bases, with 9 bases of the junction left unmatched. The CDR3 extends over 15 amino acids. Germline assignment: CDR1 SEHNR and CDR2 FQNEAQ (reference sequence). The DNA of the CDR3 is TGTGCCAGCAGCCCGGGGCCGGGAGGCGCCTACGAGCAGTACTTC. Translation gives CASSPGPGGAYEQYF.

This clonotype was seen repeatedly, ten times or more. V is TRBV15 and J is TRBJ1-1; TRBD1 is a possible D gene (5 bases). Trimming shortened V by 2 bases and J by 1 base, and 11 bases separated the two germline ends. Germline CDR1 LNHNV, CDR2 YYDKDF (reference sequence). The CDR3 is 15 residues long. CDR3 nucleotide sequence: TGTGCCACCAGCAGATCGACAAGGGGGAACACTGAAGCTTTCTTT. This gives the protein CATSRSTRGNTEAFF.

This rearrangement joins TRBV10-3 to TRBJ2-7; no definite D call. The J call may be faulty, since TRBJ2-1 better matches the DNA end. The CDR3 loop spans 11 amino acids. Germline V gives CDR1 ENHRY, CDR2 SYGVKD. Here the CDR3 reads CAISAGNEQFF. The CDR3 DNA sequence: TGTGCCATCAGTGCCGGGAATGAGCAGTTCTTC.

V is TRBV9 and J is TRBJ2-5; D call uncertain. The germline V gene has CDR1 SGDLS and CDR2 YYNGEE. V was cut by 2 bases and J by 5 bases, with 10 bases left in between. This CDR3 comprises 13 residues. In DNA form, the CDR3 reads TGTGCCAGCAGCGTCATGGTAGGGGAGACCCAGTACTTC. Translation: CASSVMVGETQYF. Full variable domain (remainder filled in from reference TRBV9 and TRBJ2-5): DSGVTQTPKHLITATGQRVTLRCSPRSGDLSVYWYQQSLDQGLQFLIQYYNGEERAKGNILERFSAQQFPDLHSELNLSSLELGDSALYFCASSVMVGETQYFGPGTRLLVL.